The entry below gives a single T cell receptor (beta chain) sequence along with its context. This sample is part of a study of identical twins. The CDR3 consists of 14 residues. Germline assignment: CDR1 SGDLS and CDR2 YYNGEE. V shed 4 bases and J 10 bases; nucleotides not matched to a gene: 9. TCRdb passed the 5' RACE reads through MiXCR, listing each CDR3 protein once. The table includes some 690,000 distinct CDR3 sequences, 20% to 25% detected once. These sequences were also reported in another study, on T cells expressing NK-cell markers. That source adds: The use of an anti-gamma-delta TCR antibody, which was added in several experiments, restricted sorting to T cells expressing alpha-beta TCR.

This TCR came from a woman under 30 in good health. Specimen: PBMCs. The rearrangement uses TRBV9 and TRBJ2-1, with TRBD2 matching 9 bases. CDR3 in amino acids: CASSISGSAMEQFF. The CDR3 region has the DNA TGTGCCAGCAGCATTAGCGGGAGTGCAATGGAGCAGTTCTTC.